Below are 4 T cell receptor beta chains sequenced from a single sample in a study of control samples from healthy donors and cancer patients. Using immunoSEQ multiplex PCR, the repertoire was profiled, and TCRdb retains in-frame clones only, with some absent. The sample contains some 140,000 clones, about 88% of which appear only once. Sequencing used blood. These TCRs come from a woman aged 25 to 39 in good health.

The J gene is TRBJ2-1, the V gene TRBV13; the D gene is possibly TRBD2 (5 bases). Germline V CDR1 and CDR2: PRHDT, FYEKMQ (reference sequence). Trimming removed 2 bases at V and 0 bases at J, with 20 bases between. CDR3 size: 19 residues. The CDR3: CASSLPDGNLGSSYNEQFF. In DNA, the CDR3 is TGTGCCAGCAGCTTACCCGACGGGAACTTAGGGAGCTCCTACAATGAGCAGTTCTTC.

The chain is built from TRBV19 and TRBJ1-5; D may be TRBD1 (5 bases). The CDR3 loop spans 15 amino acids. The V end lost 3 bases, the J end lost 3 bases, and 12 bases lay between the germline ends. Germline V gives CDR1 LNHDA, CDR2 SQIVND (reference sequence). The CDR3: CASSIWGGDNQPQHF. The CDR3 nucleotides read TGTGCCAGTAGTATCTGGGGAGGGGACAATCAGCCCCAGCATTTT.

This clone was seen a single time. The V call is TRBV2, the J call TRBJ2-5, with D possibly matching TRBD2 (5 bases). Germline loops: CDR1 SNHLY, CDR2 FYNNEI. V was pared by 7 bases and J by 3 bases, with 12 bases between. The CDR3 contains 13 residues. CDR3 nucleotides: TGTGCCAGCATGGAGGACGGGGAAGAGACCCAGTACTTC. It translates to CASMEDGEETQYF.

The chain uses TRBV18 and TRBJ1-4, with D unresolved. Germline values: CDR1 KGHSH, CDR2 LQKENI. V was clipped by 6 bases and J by 8 bases, with 7 bases between them. The CDR3 runs to 11 residues. The CDR3 nucleotides are TGTGCCAGCTCGGATAAAGAAAAACTGTTTTTT. Residues: CASSDKEKLFF.